This note documents a single T cell receptor (beta chain) sequence. The data stem from a study of blood T cell repertoires in COVID-19. Study details: Donors in the United States, Italy and Spain gave samples during acute or convalescent COVID-19.

Clones were read by immunoSEQ multiplex PCR, and TCRdb kept only the in-frame ones, dropping some. The sample shows about 36,000 clones, 90% of them seen only once. Trimming removed 4 bases from V and 2 bases from J, with 9 bases in between. Germline values: CDR1 KGHSH, CDR2 LQKENI. The CDR3 spans 14 residues. This chain uses TRBV18 with TRBJ1-5, with a weak D call TRBD1 (6 bases). The sample consisted of peripheral blood. The TCR originated in a human donor in a cohort sampled during active COVID-19. CDR3 in DNA: TGTGCCAGCTCACAGGACAGTCGCAATCAGCCCCAGCATTTT. Amino acid sequence: CASSQDSRNQPQHF.